This T cell receptor (beta chain) comes out of a study of blood T cell repertoires in COVID-19. Participants, 18 to 89 years old, spanned some 23 US areas. CDR3 length: 17 amino acids. The V gene's germline CDR1 is KGHDR and CDR2 SFDVKD. V lost 0 bases and J lost 9; bases outside the gene matches: 12. The protocol was immunoSEQ multiplex PCR, while the TCRdb copy is restricted to in-frame clones and leaves out a portion. The table has around 390,000 clones, more than 75% seen once. The TCR originated in a woman aged 45 to 65 who had recovered from COVID-19. The chain employs TRBV24-1 and TRBJ2-1; TRBD1 matches 8 bases. The sample taken for sequencing was PBMCs or T cells enriched from blood (not recorded which). CDR3 in DNA: TGTGCCACCAGTGATTTGGGCCCTTTTCAGGGGGCAGGTGAGCAGTTCTTC. Its protein is CATSDLGPFQGAGEQFF.